This T cell receptor beta chain was sequenced for a study of cytomegalovirus exposure and HLA in healthy donors (dated by TCRdb to about 2017). For the wider study: An earlier analysis of 587 of the donors reported over 250 Gb of sequence data and 95 million to 140 million unique TCR beta sequences obtained from 180 million or so T cells. A later genetic analysis took genome-wide SNP genotypes for about 55% of the roughly 670 donors and used that subset as a discovery cohort. The later analysis used no new phenotypic data to find candidate immune exposures, relying instead on TCR beta sequences and their occurrence across donors. The study was designed to test whether signatures of past pathogen exposure could be identified by cataloging public T cell receptors. The T cell repertoires of several hundred subjects were profiled by immunosequencing and related to cytomegalovirus serostatus. In an earlier analysis of 587 of the donors, high-throughput TCR beta sequencing was used to judge whether each TCR beta V gene segment behaved as functional or pseudogenic. To predict cytomegalovirus infection status, the study combined high-throughput TCR immunosequencing, statistical association of individual TCRs with disease status, and machine learning. The genetic ancestry cluster associated with self-reported Caucasian donors included roughly four fifths of the 350 to 500 genotyped donors. The number of typed donors differed by locus: about 620-640 for A, B, C, DRB1 and DQB1; 500 to 550 for DQA1; approximately 600 for DPA1; and around 490 for DPB1. An early release covering 550 to 700 HLA-typed donors comprised approximately 290 gigabases of sequencing data and tens of millions of unique TCR sequences. On average, around 240,000 unique TCR beta nucleotide sequences were sequenced per donor among fewer than 500 genotyped donors of the cohort, with about 17% of those sequences being non-productive. Every repertoire in the discovery cohort had been generated on one and the same sequencing platform. Along with the roughly 610-subject first cohort, a separate validation cohort of some 130 different subjects was used. Roughly 5 DR-DQ haplotypes were handled as single units for association and clustering because linkage in the cohort was strong. HLA typing included class I and class II loci at four-digit resolution. Alongside the repertoire data, information on donor age, sex, ethnicity and CMV serostatus was compiled. In a later analysis, previously published TCR beta repertoires from about 670 donors were re-analyzed and high-resolution HLA genotyping was added so that TCR occurrence patterns could be studied. The research as a whole found: Compared with the roughly 670-donor mean, donors in an Asian-associated ancestry cluster had fewer N-insertions in productive TCRs, according to a later genetic analysis. Presence/absence analyses assumed roughly uniform sequencing depth across donors, an assumption that may not hold. Only TCR beta chains were sequenced in this cohort, and the absence of alpha or paired-chain data limited detectable features. A further reported finding was that TCR beta sequences accurately predicted the HLA-A and HLA-B alleles for most subjects in the first cohort. A total of 150 to 200 TCR beta chains were listed by the study as associated with cytomegalovirus. An earlier analysis of around 600 of the donors showed that most TCR beta V segments appeared in productive rearrangements either about 87% or about 30% of the time, which broadly matched IMGT annotations. Correlated functional status among segregating V segments might be attributable to linkage disequilibrium, but an unknown experimental factor could not be ruled out. The classifier was reported to diagnose cytomegalovirus status with high specificity and sensitivity in both the original and validation cohorts. The only immune exposure information available for the cohort was CMV serostatus. Because counts were too low, roughly 18 rarely observed V segments, including chromosome 9 orphons, were left out of the earlier analysis of 587 of the donors. Because HLA typing was unavailable for some donors at each locus, only the typed subset was used in association tests. Several of the top co-occurrence clusters appeared to be linked to parvovirus B19, influenza, CMV and Epstein-Barr virus, according to a later analysis. Because the 87-base-pair reads could not distinguish some IMGT-functional V segments, including TRBV6-2 and TRBV6-3, those segments were excluded. A group of highly shared sequence variants was considered likely to be a technical artifact of the sequencing pipeline. Across donors, most TCR sequences were observed very rarely, whereas some public TCRs were present in many individuals. When HLA alleles, especially DR and DQ, strongly co-occurred, TCR associations were difficult to assign to individual alleles. In a later analysis, HLA-associated TCR beta chains showed more clonal expansion and lower generation probabilities than non-associated chains that were equally common. A later analysis found that TCR association rates varied across HLA loci, with DRB1 alleles showing the most associated TCRs and HLA-C alleles the fewest. In a later analysis, most CMV-associated TCR beta chains were found to appear HLA-restricted, with HLA associations seemingly driven largely by CMV exposure. A later analysis associated about 16,000 TCR beta sequences with specific HLA alleles at a false discovery rate of 0.05. According to the authors, the approach could potentially be generalized to other disease states and immunological phenotypes. In a later genetic analysis, a missense DCLRE1C variant was associated with V-gene and J-gene trimming of TCR beta chains, and the association was replicated in an independent cohort. In vitro tests confirmed that three of the cytomegalovirus-associated TCR beta chains recognize cytomegalovirus antigens.

The CDR3 runs 14 residues from the cysteine to the phenylalanine. Only the CDR3 DNA is retained, 42 bases long and in frame from the first base. Trimming takes 8 bases from V and 0 bases from J, and the germline ends sit 13 bases apart. CDR1 is given as MDHEN and CDR2 as SYDVKM, both from the germline V gene. The cohort consisted of approximately 670 healthy bone marrow donors. All cohort members were sampled while nominally healthy, although unrecorded immune exposures were likely present. The donor was CMV seronegative and was included in the group of several hundred seronegative cohort members. Every donor gave a peripheral blood sample, and the peripheral blood mononuclear cells from that sample were used for TCR beta sequencing. Genomic DNA was extracted from the blood cell samples with the Qiagen DNeasy Blood Extraction Kit. In regard to this clone: There is no known antigen for this receptor. Nothing much larger sits one base from this clone, and base qualities are not available.

Library creation used the immunoSEQ multiplex PCR assay. A mixture of 60 forward primers for TCR Vbeta segments and 13 reverse primers for TCR Jbeta segments was used in the multiplex PCR. The CDR3 region of rearranged TCR beta genes was amplified from genomic DNA by a multiplex PCR assay. Amplified TCR beta libraries were sequenced as 87-base-pair reads on the Illumina HiSeq System. Per the source publication's procedure: A later analysis tallied approximately 87 million unique TCR beta chains across the 666 repertoires, and some 10 million of those chains were shared by two or more donors. Raw reads were error-corrected and collapsed into unique sequences by a nearest-neighbor algorithm in which closely related sequences were merged to remove PCR and sequencing errors. V, D and J gene segments were assigned by aligning CDR3 sequences to IMGT reference sequences. For a sequence to be retained, a match of at least six nucleotides was required to both a V gene segment and a J gene segment. A rearrangement counted as productive if the CDR3 had no stop codons and remained in frame with V and J, and every other rearrangement counted as non-productive. Following IMGT convention, CDR3 was defined as the stretch from the second conserved V-encoded cysteine up to the conserved J-encoded phenylalanine. In an earlier analysis of approximately 590 of the donors, sequences lacking an unambiguous match to a single V gene segment were excluded. An earlier analysis of about 590 of the donors classified V segments as functional when productive rearrangements were above 56.7% and as segregating when the standard deviation between donors was above 5%. A statistical classification framework was built to diagnose cytomegalovirus status from the catalog of TCR beta chain sequences. A later analysis assigned V and J genes by comparing TCR nucleotide sequences with IMGT/GENE-DB human TR gene sequences. Using the TCRdist pipeline, a later analysis assigned CDR3 sequences along with most-parsimonious VDJ recombination scenarios. In a later analysis, every TCR beta chain was defined by the combination of its CDR3 amino acid sequence and its V-gene family, and reads without a unique V-gene family were dropped. As a way to deal with suspected cross-contamination and a sequencing artifact, a later analysis dropped 500 to 700 nucleotide sequences that were highly shared and had low generation probability. For each public chain, a later analysis derived a clonal expansion index from normalized ranks of inferred template counts within each repertoire. In a later analysis, generation probabilities were computed with a VDJ recombination model fitted to out-of-frame rearrangements, and the resulting probabilities were checked against IGoR. In a later analysis, hypergeometric tests were used to score TCR-TCR, TCR-HLA and TCR-CMV co-occurrence, with a repertoire-size bias correction applied to TCR pairs. To estimate false discovery rates, a later analysis permuted the HLA or CMV assignments 20 times. In a later analysis, co-occurring TCRs were grouped using DBSCAN, with TCRdist sequence similarity added in when clustering inside HLA-allele-positive subsets. Repertoires with fewer than 30,000 or more than 120,000 public chains, plus five repertoires with anomalous nucleotide sharing, were excluded from co-occurrence clustering. TCRdb retrieved this table from immuneACCESS and kept in-frame rearrangements only. Not all clones are present; in checked studies, unresolved V genes account for under half, and no reason is known for the remainder. V, J and clone size are those of that table, while D and trimming were read from the DNA. The sample table shows about 210,000 clones, and 80% to 90% are seen once. The top ten constitute 2.5% to 3.5% of the sample.

Sequencing was performed on PBMCs. The chain is made from TRBV28 and TRBJ1-1; TRBD1 might be the D gene, on 6 matching bases. This clonotype originated in a man aged 25 to 40 in good health and CMV-seronegative. At the DNA level, the sequence is TGTGCCAGCGGGCAAGGACAGATGAACACTGAAGCTTTCTTT. Translated, it reads CASGQGQMNTEAFF.